Listed here is a single T cell receptor (beta chain). Its antigen is still unknown. This sample is part of a study of T cells in Graves' hyperthyroidism and ophthalmopathy. The CDR3 is made up of 15 amino acids. The V gene's germline CDR1 is MNHEY and CDR2 SVGEGT. Trimming pared 0 bases from V and 4 bases from J, leaving 12 bases between. Study-wide results and limits: In validation, the model predicted ophthalmopathy. These predictions came a median around 5.9 months before onset. Researchers found most expanded thyroid clonotypes above 0.001 in blood as well.

Amplification targeted TCR beta CDR3 regions from RNA transcripts. First-round RT-PCR targeting the TCR CDR3 was performed with the HTBI primer set. TCRdb independently ran MiXCR on the multiplex PCR reads; one entry per CDR3 protein. The sample lists 300,000 to 450,000 distinct CDR3 sequences; around 13% were seen once. Sequenced: blood. This receptor was taken from a woman in her sixties or seventies with Graves' hyperthyroidism. V gene TRBV6-2 or TRBV6-3 combines with J gene TRBJ1-1, with D possibly TRBD1 on 5 matching bases. The DNA for the CDR3 is TGTGCCAGCAGTTACTCATCTGGGGGGTTCACTGAAGCTTTCTTT. Protein product: CASSYSSGGFTEAFF.